This TCR beta chain is from a study of identical twins. CDR3 length equals 16 residues. The germline gives CDR1 SGHRS, CDR2 YFSETQ. The trim removed 3 bases at V and 1 base at J, leaving 7 bases unmatched. This clonotype was seen a handful of times. Its antigen is currently unknown. Broader study findings: Sequences that were beta out-of-frame showed weaker excess twin sharing.

TCRdb redid the calling of the 5' RACE reads with MiXCR, one entry per CDR3 protein. The sample lists fewer than 550,000 distinct CDR3 sequences, roughly 13% occurring once. This same sample was also taken into another study, of yellow fever vaccine responses in identical twins.

This clonotype originated in a young woman in good health. The chain recombines TRBV5-1 with TRBJ1-1; the match to TRBD1 covers 9 bases. Material for sequencing was CD4+ T cells sorted from blood. DNA of the CDR3: TGCGCCAGCAGCTGGGACAGGGTTAAAGGGAACACTGAAGCTTTCTTT. Translated, it gives CASSWDRVKGNTEAFF.